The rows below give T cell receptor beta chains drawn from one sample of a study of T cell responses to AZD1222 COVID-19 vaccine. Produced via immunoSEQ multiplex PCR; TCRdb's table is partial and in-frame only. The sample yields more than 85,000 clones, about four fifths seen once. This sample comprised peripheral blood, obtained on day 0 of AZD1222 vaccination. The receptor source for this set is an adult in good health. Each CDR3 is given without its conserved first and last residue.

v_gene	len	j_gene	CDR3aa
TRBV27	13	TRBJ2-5	ASSLGGAGPGTQY
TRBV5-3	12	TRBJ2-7	ARSWDRDPYEQY
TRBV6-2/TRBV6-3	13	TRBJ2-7	ASRPRTGWKDEQY
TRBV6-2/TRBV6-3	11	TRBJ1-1	ASSHQRSKEAF
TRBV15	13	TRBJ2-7	ATSRDLGPSYEQY
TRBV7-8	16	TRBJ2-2	ASSVSSGGAGFAGELF
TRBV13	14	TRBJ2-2	ASSIGQGLGTGELF
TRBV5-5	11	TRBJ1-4	ASSRALNEKLF
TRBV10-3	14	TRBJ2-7	AISAVTGGTGYEQY
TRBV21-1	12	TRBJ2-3	ASIRTSGTDTQY
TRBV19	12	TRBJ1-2	ASSINRGNNGYT
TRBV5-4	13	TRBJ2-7	ASSLEPGQTVEQY
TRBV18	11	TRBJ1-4	ASSPGLSEKLF
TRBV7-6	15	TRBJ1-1	ASSLASTGAFNTEAF
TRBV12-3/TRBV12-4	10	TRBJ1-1	ASSRRTGEAF
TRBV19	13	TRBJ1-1	ASSSGQAPNTEAF
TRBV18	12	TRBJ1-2	ASSPGNREHGYT
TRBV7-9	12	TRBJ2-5	ASSLGQGFETQY
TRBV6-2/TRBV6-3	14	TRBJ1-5	ASSSTGALSNQPQH
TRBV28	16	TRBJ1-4	ASRTIRTLRSSNEKLF
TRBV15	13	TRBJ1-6	ATSREQGYNSPLH
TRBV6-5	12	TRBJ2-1	ASSRTSGYNEQF
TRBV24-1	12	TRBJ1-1	ATSRTGSNTEAF
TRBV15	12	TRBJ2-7	ATSRGQRAYEQY
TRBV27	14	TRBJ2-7	ASSPHRGQGGSEQY
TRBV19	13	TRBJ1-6	ASSAGTAVNSPLH
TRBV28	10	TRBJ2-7	ASSLGAGEQY
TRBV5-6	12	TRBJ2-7	ASSLAGSSYEQY
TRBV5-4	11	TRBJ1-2	ASSLSQEYGYT
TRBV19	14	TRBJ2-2	ASSARTGVITGELF
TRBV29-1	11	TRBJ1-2	SVELYTNYGYT
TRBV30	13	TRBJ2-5	AWSVPLQRGTTQY
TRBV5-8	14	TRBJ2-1	ASSAPGLAGVREQF
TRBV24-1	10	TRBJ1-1	ATSDLTAQAF
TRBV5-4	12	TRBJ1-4	ASSAGTGGEKLF
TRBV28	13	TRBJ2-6	ASSSRTTGANVLT
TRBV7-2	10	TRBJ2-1	ASRLGTIEQF
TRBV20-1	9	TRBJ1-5	SANSNQPQH
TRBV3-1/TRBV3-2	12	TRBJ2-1	ASSGQISNNEQF
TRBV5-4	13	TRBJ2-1	ASSQPGLASYEQF
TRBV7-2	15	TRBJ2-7	ASSLYSSGGLSYEQY
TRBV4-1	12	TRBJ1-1	ASSQVRENNEAF
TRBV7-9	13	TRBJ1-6	ASSFQTGGSSPLH
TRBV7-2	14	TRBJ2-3	ASSYWGRGEADTQY
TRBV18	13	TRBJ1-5	ASSPGQGGGQPQH
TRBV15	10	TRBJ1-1	ATSRDFLEAF
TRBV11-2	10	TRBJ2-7	ASSLSGSEQY
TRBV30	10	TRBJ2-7	AWSQDRAEQY
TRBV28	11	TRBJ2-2	ASRTPGIGELF
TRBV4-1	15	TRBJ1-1	ASSGAQYRGLNTEAF
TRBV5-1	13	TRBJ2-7	ASSLGWTADYEQY
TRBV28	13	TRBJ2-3	ASSSPTPPRDTQY
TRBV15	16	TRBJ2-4	ATSTEGLAGGPKNIQY
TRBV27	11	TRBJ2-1	ASRTGRGDEQF
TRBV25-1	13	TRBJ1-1	ASGSRGAAPPEAF